This TCR beta chain was captured in a study of cytomegalovirus exposure and HLA in healthy donors. The study, taken as a whole, reports: The authors later linked a missense DCLRE1C variant to TCR beta V- and J-gene trimming. There were several of the most significant clusters that appeared linked to common viral pathogens in a later analysis. Later analysis found that TCR beta chains associated with HLA were more clonally expanded than other, equally common chains.

PCR used 60 Vbeta primers and 13 Jbeta primers. Sequenced by immunoSEQ multiplex PCR; TCRdb stores in-frame clones only, minus some. This repertoire includes approximately 150,000 clones. Germline CDR1 and CDR2: SEHNR and FQNEAQ (reference sequence). The CDR3 is 13 amino acids. Regarding this clone: No antigen is known for it.

The sequence was obtained from a woman aged 50 to 65 in good health and CMV-seronegative. The sample taken for sequencing was PBMCs. The J gene is TRBJ1-2, the V gene TRBV7-9, with D maybe TRBD1 (5 bases). The CDR3 sequence: CATRGDVPHGYTF. The CDR3 DNA reads TGTGCGACACGCGGGGACGTACCGCATGGCTACACCTTC.